This T cell receptor beta chain was recovered during a study of shared clonotypes between healthy human individuals. Study at large: Aged 18 to 49, the donors were a couple of women and a few men. Per donor, CD8 memory used one plate, CD8 naive used two, CD4 memory used three and CD4 naive used three.

V lost 5 bases and J lost 0; bases outside the gene matches: 4. The CDR3 has 15 residues. Germline V lookup: CDR1 SEHNR, CDR2 FQNEAQ (reference sequence). The method was immunoSEQ multiplex PCR; TCRdb's version includes in-frame clones alone and lacks a portion of them. Of some 1,100,000 clones listed, roughly 74% are singletons. The donors, healthy adults who were HIV-negative, had experienced no recent acute infections or vaccinations. This chain uses TRBV7-9 with TRBJ2-7, with 10 bases matching TRBD1. The sequenced sample consisted of memory CD4+ T cells from PBMCs. Specified subset: CD45RA-negative fraction. The TCR was taken from a young man in good health. Some clones in this sample may be carry-over from other donors' samples. The CDR3 nucleotides are TGTGCCAGCAGCCGACAGGGGGCTAGCTCCTACGAGCAGTACTTC. Translated, it gives CASSRQGASSYEQYF.